This T cell receptor beta chain was profiled in a study of Tregs in tolerant kidney transplant recipients. Study-level findings and limits: Few patients were studied, so findings need validation in larger groups. Activated donor B cell expansion appeared to reveal the most relevant donor-specific TCRbeta repertoire.

A word on this clone: Its matching antigen is unknown.

This CDR3 has 17 amino acids. Germline-derived CDR1 and CDR2 are SGHKS and YYEKEE (reference sequence). The V segment lost 2 bases and the J segment 0 bases; nucleotides outside the gene matches: 5. Produced via immunoSEQ multiplex PCR; TCRdb's table is partial and in-frame only. The sample lists roughly 250,000 clones; about 80% were seen once. The sequenced material came from CD4+ T cells from blood. The source of this sequence is a human donor in good health. The V call is TRBV5-5, the J call TRBJ1-4; the match to TRBD1 covers 9 bases. The CDR3 protein is CASSFDRGYPTNEKLFF. The CDR3 DNA sequence: TGTGCCAGCAGCTTCGACAGGGGGTATCCAACTAATGAAAAACTGTTTTTT. The variable domain in full, completed from reference TRBV5-5 and TRBJ1-4, reads DAGVTQSPTHLIKTRGQQVTLRCSPISGHKSVSWYQQVLGQGPQFIFQYYEKEERGRGNFPDRFSARQFPNYSSELNVNALLLGDSALYLCASSFDRGYPTNEKLFFGSGTQLSVL.